This T cell receptor beta chain was identified during a study of blood T cell repertoires in COVID-19. Background on the study: Nucleic acid was either cDNA or gDNA, and it came from T cells, B-cell-depleted T cells, or PBMCs.

This clone was counted only a few times. Trimming took 1 base from V and 6 from J, leaving 16 bases between them. Germline CDR1 reads MGHRA; CDR2 reads YSYEKL. This CDR3 is built from 16 residues. The protocol was immunoSEQ multiplex PCR, while the TCRdb copy is restricted to in-frame clones and leaves out a portion. The sample holds over 150,000 clones, 85% to 90% seen once. The TCR originated in a woman older than 75 with COVID-19, enrolled during active disease. The gene calls are TRBV4-1 and TRBJ2-1; tentative D call: TRBD1 (6 bases). Sequenced: peripheral blood. The DNA of the CDR3 is TGCGCCAGCAGCCAAGGAGGAATAGCCAGGGGCAATGAGCAGTTCTTC. Protein product: CASSQGGIARGNEQFF.